The 28 T cell receptor beta chains below come from one sample, sequenced in a study of OX40 agonist ivuxolimab in advanced cancers. Produced via immunoSEQ multiplex PCR; TCRdb's table is partial and in-frame only. This sample has over 80,000 clones, with about 90% found just once. The sequences come from CD4+ or CD8+ T cells sorted from blood, collected in a trial of the OX40 agonist ivuxolimab. The receptors were gathered from an adult with an advanced solid tumor such as melanoma, head and neck, liver or kidney cancer.

CDR3 DNA: TGTGCCAGCAGTGCCCTTAGACTAGCGGGAGAGATAGATACGCAGTATTTT. Encoded protein: CASSALRLAGEIDTQYF. The chain carries TRBV28 and TRBJ2-3, with 12 bases lining up with TRBD2. V was clipped by 5 bases and J by 5 bases; unmatched bases: 11. Germline loops: CDR1 MDHEN, CDR2 SYDVKM. The CDR3 runs to 17 residues.

J is TRBJ2-1 and V is TRBV19; tentative D call: TRBD2 (6 bases). The CDR3 has 16 amino acids. The germline gives CDR1 LNHDA, CDR2 SQIVND (reference sequence). V dropped 7 bases and J dropped 9 bases, with 25 bases sitting between them. For the CDR3, the DNA is TGTGCCAGTAACTCTCCGGGACTCTTCTCTCGGGGTGAGCAGTTCTTC. This codes for CASNSPGLFSRGEQFF. Supplemented by reference TRBV19 and TRBJ2-1, the full variable domain reads DGGITQSPKYLFRKEGQNVTLSCEQNLNHDAMYWYRQDPGQGLRLIYYSQIVNDFQKGDIAEGYSVSREKKESFPLTVTSAQKNPTAFYLCASNSPGLFSRGEQFFGPGTRLTVL.

This rearrangement joins TRBV19 to TRBJ1-4; D is ambiguous. V was shortened by 0 bases and J by 6 bases, with 11 bases between the two germline ends. Germline lookup yields CDR1 LNHDA and CDR2 SQIVND (reference sequence). This CDR3 spans 15 amino acids. Written as DNA, the CDR3 is TGTGCCAGTAGTATAGATCTTTTTCGGGATGAAAAACTGTTTTTT. It is translated as CASSIDLFRDEKLFF.

The chain combines TRBV11-3 with TRBJ1-1; D unresolved. There are 15 residues in the CDR3. Germline CDR1 is SGHNT and CDR2 is YENEEA. The germline V and J ends were trimmed by 3 bases and 8 bases, with 19 bases remaining between them. The CDR3 loop is CASSLTSSGGYEAFF. CDR3 nucleotides: TGTGCCAGCAGCTTGACCTCATCGGGTGGATACGAAGCTTTCTTT.

The table lists this clone with a count of one. The chain recombines TRBV30 with TRBJ2-2, with D tentatively TRBD2 (5 bases). This CDR3 region has 15 residues. V was cut by 0 bases and J by 4 bases, with 12 bases left in between. Germline V gene data show CDR1 as GTSNPN and CDR2 as SVGIG (reference sequence). The CDR3 region is CAWSVLRAGTGELFF. CDR3 sequence (DNA): TGTGCCTGGAGTGTACTCCGGGCGGGCACCGGGGAGCTGTTTTTT.

The V and J genes are TRBV28 and TRBJ1-3, with D perhaps matching TRBD1 (6 bases). The CDR3 is 15 residues long. Trimming left V 5 bases short and J 5 bases short, with 16 bases between. Germline V CDR1 and CDR2: MDHEN, SYDVKM. As DNA, the CDR3 is TGTGCCAGCAGTCCAGAAACAGGGTGGAGAAACACCATATATTTT. Encoded protein: CASSPETGWRNTIYF.

This sequence joins TRBV28 and TRBJ1-1; D unclear. The CDR3 is 11 amino acids. The V end lost 7 bases, the J end lost 0 bases, and 3 bases lay between the germline ends. Germline V lookup: CDR1 MDHEN, CDR2 SYDVKM. In DNA, the CDR3 is TGTGCCAGCACTATGAACACTGAAGCTTTCTTT. Encoded protein: CASTMNTEAFF.

This chain joins TRBV5-1 and TRBJ2-1; 11 bases match TRBD1. The CDR3 runs 14 residues. CDR1 and CDR2 (germline): SGHRS, YFSETQ. The V gene end was trimmed by 4 bases and the J gene end by 8 bases; junction bases not matched to a gene: 5. The CDR3 coding sequence is TGCGCCAGCAGCCACGGACAGGGGGCAGATGAGCAGTTCTTC. Translated, it gives CASSHGQGADEQFF.

A single count supports this clone. This chain joins TRBV6-5 and TRBJ1-5; no clear D. CDR1 and CDR2 from the germline V gene are MNHEY and SVGAGI. With 3 bases removed from V and 0 bases from J, the gap between germline ends came to 9 bases. There are 15 residues in the CDR3. For the CDR3, the DNA is TGTGCCAGCAGTTATTCGCTGTATAGCAATCAGCCCCAGCATTTT. Translated, it gives CASSYSLYSNQPQHF.

J is TRBJ2-1 and V is TRBV10-3; 7 nucleotides agree with TRBD1. Germline trimming cut 7 bases from V and 1 base from J; bases unmatched to any gene: 4. The germline V gene has CDR1 ENHRY and CDR2 SYGVKD. This CDR3 is 14 amino acids long. The CDR3 region has the DNA TGTGCCATCACTGACAGGGCGTCCTACAATGAGCAGTTCTTC. Its translation is CAITDRASYNEQFF.

As DNA, the CDR3 is TGTGCCAGCAGTTTAGACATGAACACTGAAGCTTTCTTT. Its translation: CASSLDMNTEAFF. The chain joins TRBV6-1 to TRBJ1-1; D is unresolved. The CDR3 runs 13 residues. V was clipped by 5 bases and J by 0 bases, with 7 bases between them. In germline, CDR1 is MNHNS, CDR2 SASEGT.

CDR3 sequence reads: CASSSGQPMDEQFF. Written as DNA, the CDR3 is TGTGCCAGCAGCTCCGGACAGCCGATGGATGAGCAGTTCTTC. The J gene is TRBJ2-1, the V gene TRBV11-3, with D perhaps matching TRBD1 (6 bases). The CDR3 length is 14 residues. With 4 bases removed from V and 8 bases from J, the gap between germline ends came to 15 bases. The germline V gene has CDR1 SGHNT and CDR2 YENEEA.

This chain links TRBV6-1 with TRBJ1-1; no firm D call. Germline lookup yields CDR1 MNHNS and CDR2 SASEGT. V was pared by 0 bases and J by 5 bases, with 13 bases between. The length of the CDR3 is 15 residues. Here the CDR3 DNA reads TGTGCCAGCAGTGAAGCCCCTGCCAAGAGGACTGAAGCTTTCTTT. Its protein is CASSEAPAKRTEAFF.

The chain carries TRBV12-2 and TRBJ2-3; TRBD2 is the table's D call, not checked against the DNA. TRBV12-2 is termed a pseudogene. The CDR3 is made up of 16 amino acids. The CDR3 protein is CASRLNSGRATDTQYF. The CDR3 nucleotides read TGTGCAAGTCGCTTGAATAGCGGGAGAGCGACAGATACGCAGTATTTT.

The chain combines TRBV2 with TRBJ1-5; D not resolved. The CDR3 consists of 13 residues. Germline V gene sequence: CDR1 SNHLY, CDR2 FYNNEI. V was shortened by 3 bases and J by 5 bases, with 8 bases between the two germline ends. Here the CDR3 reads CASSEMGYQPQHF. CDR3 nucleotide sequence: TGTGCCAGCAGTGAGATGGGGTATCAGCCCCAGCATTTT. The whole variable domain, remainder taken from reference TRBV2 and TRBJ1-5, is EPEVTQTPSHQVTQMGQEVILRCVPISNHLYFYWYRQILGQKVEFLVSFYNNEISEKSEIFDDQFSVERPDGSNFTLKIRSTKLEDSAMYFCASSEMGYQPQHFGDGTRLSIL.

The CDR3 nucleotides read TGCGCCAGCAGTGAGTCGCGTCCCGAACCTGATACGCAGTATTTT. Protein sequence: CASSESRPEPDTQYF. The rearrangement links TRBV10-1 to TRBJ2-3; D ambiguous. The V and J ends lost 0 bases and 6 bases respectively, with 13 bases between them. Germline V lookup: CDR1 WNHNN, CDR2 SYGVQD (reference sequence). The CDR3 contains 15 residues.

This sequence joins TRBV5-6 and TRBJ1-6, with 8 bases lining up with TRBD1. Per the germline V gene, CDR1 is SGHDT and CDR2 is YYEEEE. The ends lost 4 bases at V and 7 bases at J; junction bases unmatched: 13. The CDR3 has 17 residues. Written as DNA, the CDR3 is TGTGCCAGCAGCATATCCGCAGGGGGCGCGAAAAATTCACCCCTCCACTTT. This encodes CASSISAGGAKNSPLHF.

About this clone: This sample includes further DNA sequences coding for the same CDR3. The genes are TRBV7-9 and TRBJ2-3; D call uncertain. V was cut by 5 bases and J by 2 bases, with 5 bases left in between. Germline values: CDR1 SEHNR, CDR2 FQNEAQ (reference sequence). The CDR3 consists of 12 residues. The CDR3: CASSPSTDTQYF. CDR3 bases: TGTGCCAGCAGCCCCTCCACAGATACGCAGTATTTT.

The chain uses TRBV11-3 and TRBJ2-2; D may be TRBD1 (5 bases). This CDR3 has 18 residues. Germline values: CDR1 SGHNT, CDR2 YENEEA. V dropped 0 bases and J dropped 0 bases, with 14 bases sitting between them. The CDR3 sequence: CASSLELSRGPNTGELFF. The CDR3 region has the DNA TGTGCCAGCAGCTTAGAACTCTCAAGGGGTCCGAACACCGGGGAGCTGTTTTTT.

The chain couples TRBV6-5 to TRBJ2-7; weak D call: TRBD2 (7 bases). The germline V and J ends were trimmed by 6 bases and 5 bases, with 17 bases remaining between them. Germline V gives CDR1 MNHEY, CDR2 SVGAGI. The CDR3 loop spans 14 amino acids. The CDR3 here is CASRAGGGGDEQYF. The CDR3 coding sequence is TGTGCCAGCAGGGCTGGGGGAGGGGGTGACGAGCAGTACTTC.

The genes are TRBV7-2 and TRBJ1-5, with D hard to call. The V gene lost 2 bases and the J gene lost 8 bases, with 13 bases spanning the gap. Germline V gene sequence: CDR1 SGHTA, CDR2 FQGNSA. The CDR3 is 14 amino acids. As DNA, the CDR3 is TGTGCCAGCAGCTTAATCTCCCAAAATGAGCCCCAGCATTTT. Translated: CASSLISQNEPQHF.

A note on this clone: The identical CDR3 is also encoded by other nucleotide sequences in the sample. The rearrangement links TRBV7-6 to TRBJ1-1; no definite D call. The germline V gene encodes CDR1 SGHVS and CDR2 FNYEAQ. The CDR3 is 13 amino acids. V lost 3 bases to trimming and J lost 1 base, with 6 bases between them. The CDR3 region has the DNA TGTGCCAGCAGCTTGGACGAGAACACTGAAGCTTTCTTT. Encoded protein: CASSLDENTEAFF.

The rearrangement uses TRBV19 and TRBJ2-2; weak D call: TRBD1 (6 bases). From germline, CDR1 is LNHDA and CDR2 SQIVND (reference sequence). The CDR3 has 14 residues. Between the trimmed V and J ends, which lost 6 bases and 1 base, there was a span of 9 bases. This CDR3 is CASRPGQNTGELFF. The CDR3, as DNA: TGTGCCAGTAGACCGGGACAGAACACCGGGGAGCTGTTTTTT.

The CDR3 loop reads CASILPKGLTASEAFF. The CDR3 DNA follows: TGTGCCAGCATCTTACCGAAAGGATTGACTGCGAGTGAAGCTTTCTTT. The rearrangement uses TRBV28 and TRBJ1-1; D is undetermined. The CDR3 extends over 16 amino acids. CDR1 MDHEN and CDR2 SYDVKM come from the germline V gene. V lost 7 bases and J lost 7, with 25 bases in between. The variable domain in full, with the rest retrieved from reference TRBV28 and TRBJ1-1, is DVKVTQSSRYLVKRTGEKVFLECVQDMDHENMFWYRQDPGLGLRLIYFSYDVKMKEKGDIPEGYSVSREKKERFSLILESASTNQTSMYLCASILPKGLTASEAFFGQGTRLTVV.

The chain uses TRBV5-8 and TRBJ2-1, with D tentatively TRBD2 (5 bases). Trimming left V 0 bases short and J 3 bases short, with 10 bases between. This CDR3 region has 15 residues. Germline-derived CDR1 and CDR2 are SGHTS and YDEGEE. CDR3 DNA sequence: TGTGCCAGCAGCTTGGTGCTAGGAGGCTACAATGAGCAGTTCTTC. Encoded protein: CASSLVLGGYNEQFF.

The chain links TRBV7-9 to TRBJ2-7, with D tentatively TRBD1 (6 bases). The CDR3 spans 14 residues. Germline values: CDR1 SEHNR, CDR2 FQNEAQ (reference sequence). Trimming took 4 bases from V and 4 from J, leaving 14 bases between them. This CDR3 reads CASSSYRDLYEQYF. In DNA form, the CDR3 reads TGTGCCAGCAGCTCATACAGGGACCTATACGAGCAGTACTTC.

The CDR3 region has the DNA TGTGCCAGCAGAATTACAGGGCAACAACTGGCTTTCTTT. Amino acids: CASRITGQQLAFF. V and J are TRBV28 and TRBJ1-1; a weak D match, TRBD1 (6 bases). Trimming pared 6 bases from V and 11 bases from J, leaving 19 bases between. CDR3 length equals 13 residues. Germline V CDR1 and CDR2: MDHEN, SYDVKM.

The CDR3: CASSPRTGQGAQPQHF. The CDR3 DNA sequence: TGTGCCAGCAGCCCCAGGACGGGACAGGGGGCCCAGCCCCAGCATTTT. The chain is built from TRBV6-6 and TRBJ1-5, with 12 bases identical to TRBD1. Germline trimming cut 6 bases from V and 7 bases from J; bases unmatched to any gene: 10. The CDR3 totals 16 residues. Germline assignment: CDR1 MNHNY and CDR2 SVGAGI (reference sequence).